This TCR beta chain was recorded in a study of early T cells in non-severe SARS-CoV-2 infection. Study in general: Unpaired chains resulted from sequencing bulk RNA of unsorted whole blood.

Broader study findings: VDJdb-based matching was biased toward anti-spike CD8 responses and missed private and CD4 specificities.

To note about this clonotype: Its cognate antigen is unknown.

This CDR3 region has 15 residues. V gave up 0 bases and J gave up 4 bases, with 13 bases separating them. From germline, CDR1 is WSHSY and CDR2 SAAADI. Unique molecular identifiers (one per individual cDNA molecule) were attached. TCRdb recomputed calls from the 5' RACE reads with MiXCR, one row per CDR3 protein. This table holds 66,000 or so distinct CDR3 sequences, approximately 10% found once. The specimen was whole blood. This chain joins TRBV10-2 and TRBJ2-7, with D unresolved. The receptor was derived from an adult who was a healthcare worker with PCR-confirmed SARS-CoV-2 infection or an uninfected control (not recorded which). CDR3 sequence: CASSESSPHRYEQYF. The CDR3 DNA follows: TGCGCCAGCAGTGAGTCGAGTCCCCACCGTTACGAGCAGTACTTC.